These 15 T cell receptor beta chains originate from one sample sequenced in a study of cytomegalovirus exposure and HLA in healthy donors. The PCR was carried out with 60 Vbeta primers and 13 Jbeta primers. The repertoire was sequenced with immunoSEQ multiplex PCR; TCRdb's copy has only in-frame clones and lacks some. This sample has fewer than 120,000 clones; less than 85% occur once, and the top ten carry around 15%. Specimen: PBMCs. The receptor set was obtained from a man in his thirties or forties in good health and CMV-seropositive.

The gene calls are TRBV4-3 and TRBJ2-5; D is uncertain. CDR3 size: 16 residues. CDR1 and CDR2 (germline): LGHNA, YSLEER. V was trimmed by 4 bases and J by 5 bases, leaving 20 bases between them. The CDR3 coding sequence is TGCGCCAGCAGCCTGAGGCGGTCTCCCCTGAGGGAGACCCAGTACTTC. Its protein is CASSLRRSPLRETQYF.

The chain carries TRBV5-1 and TRBJ1-2; no definite D call. CDR3 length: 15 residues. The ends were cut back, 4 bases at V and 2 bases at J, with 15 bases in the middle. Germline values: CDR1 SGHRS, CDR2 YFSETQ. CDR3 region: CASSPHNRENYGYTF. CDR3 DNA sequence: TGCGCCAGCAGCCCACACAACCGGGAAAACTATGGCTACACCTTC.

The CDR3 reads CASSISGGGSTEAFF. CDR3 DNA sequence: TGTGCCAGCAGCATTTCAGGGGGCGGGAGCACTGAAGCTTTCTTT. The chain recombines TRBV9 with TRBJ1-1, with 8 bases that match TRBD1. Germline CDR1 reads SGDLS; CDR2 reads YYNGEE. V was pared by 4 bases and J by 4 bases, with 9 bases of the junction left unmatched. The CDR3 spans 15 residues.

The V and J genes are TRBV4-3 and TRBJ2-7; 8 bases fit TRBD1. Germline CDR1 reads LGHNA; CDR2 reads YSLEER. V was clipped by 0 bases and J by 2 bases; unmatched bases: 6. CDR3 length: 16 residues. This chain's CDR3 is CASSQEDWDRPYEQYF. CDR3 nucleotide sequence: TGCGCCAGCAGCCAAGAGGATTGGGACAGGCCCTACGAGCAGTACTTC.

CDR3 nucleotide sequence: TGTGCCAGCAGCTTAGATCCCCGGGGGGCGAGGGGCCTAAATTCACCCCTCCACTTT. It encodes CASSLDPRGARGLNSPLHF. The genes are TRBV7-8 and TRBJ1-6; D perhaps matches TRBD1 (6 bases). Germline-derived CDR1 and CDR2 are SGHVS and FQNEAQ. The CDR3 has 19 amino acids. Trimming took 1 base from V and 7 from J, leaving 23 bases between them.

This chain uses TRBV5-6 with TRBJ2-7, with a tentative D call TRBD1 (7 bases). The CDR3 spans 18 residues. Trimming stripped 4 bases from V and 0 bases from J, with 23 bases between. Per the germline V gene, CDR1 is SGHDT and CDR2 is YYEEEE. The CDR3 bases are TGTGCCAGCAGCGTTCAGTGGGGGGAGACAGGGAACTCCTACGAGCAGTACTTC. It specifies CASSVQWGETGNSYEQYF.

This chain connects TRBV5-1 to TRBJ2-3, with 13 positions matching TRBD2. This CDR3 region has 14 residues. Germline trimming cut 5 bases from V and 5 bases from J; bases unmatched to any gene: 2. Germline loops: CDR1 SGHRS, CDR2 YFSETQ. The CDR3 reads CASSWTSGGDTQYF. Written as DNA, the CDR3 is TGCGCCAGCAGTTGGACTAGCGGGGGAGATACGCAGTATTTT.

The chain combines TRBV5-4 with TRBJ1-2, with TRBD1 matching 7 bases. Germline loops: CDR1 SGHNT, CDR2 YYREEE (reference sequence). V lost 2 bases to trimming and J lost 6 bases; unmatched junction nucleotides: 16. This CDR3 is 17 amino acids long. CDR3 loop: CASSLGGGAGWLDGYTF. The CDR3 DNA follows: TGTGCCAGCAGCTTAGGAGGGGGCGCCGGGTGGTTGGATGGCTACACCTTC.

DNA of the CDR3: TGTGCCAGCAGCGCAAACCAGGGTTCTCGATACCAAGAGACCCAGTACTTC. Its protein is CASSANQGSRYQETQYF. The rearrangement links TRBV11-2 to TRBJ2-5; tentative D call: TRBD1 (5 bases). This CDR3 has 17 residues. Trimming took off 5 bases at V and 0 bases at J, with 19 bases between the two ends. Germline V gives CDR1 SGHAT, CDR2 FQNNGV.

The chain employs TRBV7-6 and TRBJ2-1; D gene ambiguous. Germline CDR1 and CDR2: SGHVS and FNYEAQ. This CDR3 contains 13 residues. The V and J ends lost 1 base and 9 bases respectively, with 10 bases between them. CDR3 DNA sequence: TGTGCCAGCAGCTTAGTCGCGGCCAGTGAGCAGTTCTTC. Translation: CASSLVAASEQFF.

This clone was picked up one time. The chain recombines TRBV18 with TRBJ1-1, with 8 bases identical to TRBD1. There are 17 residues in the CDR3. Germline-derived CDR1 and CDR2 are KGHSH and LQKENI. J was trimmed by 0 bases and V by 3 bases; bases with no gene match: 9. In DNA, the CDR3 is TGTGCCAGCTCACCCGGACAGGGTGGATTCATGAACACTGAAGCTTTCTTT. Encoded protein: CASSPGQGGFMNTEAFF.

This chain connects TRBV10-1 to TRBJ2-5, with 8 bases that match TRBD1. The CDR3 runs to 16 residues. J was trimmed by 5 bases and V by 2 bases; bases with no gene match: 10. CDR1 is WNHNN and CDR2 is SYGVQD in the germline V gene (reference sequence). CDR3 bases: TGCGCCAGCAGTGAGCCAAGGACAGGGAAGAAGGAGACCCAGTACTTC. Translating it yields CASSEPRTGKKETQYF.

V and J are TRBV9 and TRBJ2-5, with TRBD2 as a possible D gene (7 bases). The CDR3 is made up of 14 amino acids. Germline V gene lookup returns CDR1 SGDLS and CDR2 YYNGEE. V gave up 4 bases and J gave up 4 bases, with 14 bases separating them. Here the CDR3 reads CASSSSGGRETQYF. The CDR3 DNA reads as TGTGCCAGCAGCTCCTCCGGGGGGCGAGAGACCCAGTACTTC.

This rearrangement joins TRBV7-9 to TRBJ2-1; TRBD1 might be the D (5 bases). V was cut by 1 base and J by 12 bases, with 22 bases left in between. Germline-derived CDR1 and CDR2 are SEHNR and FQNEAQ (reference sequence). This CDR3 has 16 residues. The CDR3 DNA sequence: TGTGCCAGCAGCTTAGGTCCTGATTTCAGGGCCCAGGGGCAGTTCTTC. It specifies CASSLGPDFRAQGQFF.

The chain recombines TRBV6-5 with TRBJ1-1; D not resolved. Germline CDR1 MNHEY, CDR2 SVGAGI. Trimming stripped 2 bases from V and 3 bases from J, with 7 bases between. The length of the CDR3 is 13 residues. CDR3 nucleotides: TGTGCCAGCAGTTACGGAGGGTACACTGAAGCTTTCTTT. Translated, it gives CASSYGGYTEAFF.